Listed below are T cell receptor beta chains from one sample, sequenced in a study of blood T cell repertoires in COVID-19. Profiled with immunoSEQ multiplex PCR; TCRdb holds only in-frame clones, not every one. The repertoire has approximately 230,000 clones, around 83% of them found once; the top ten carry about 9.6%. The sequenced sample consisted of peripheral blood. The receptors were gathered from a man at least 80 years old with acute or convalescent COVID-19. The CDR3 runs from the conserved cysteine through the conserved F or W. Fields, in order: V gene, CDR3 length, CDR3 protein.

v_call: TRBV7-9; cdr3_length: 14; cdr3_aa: CASSPGTGPAEQYF
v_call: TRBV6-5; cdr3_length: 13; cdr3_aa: CASSLGANYGYTF
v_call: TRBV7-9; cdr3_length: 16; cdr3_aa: CASSLGIAVSYNEQFF
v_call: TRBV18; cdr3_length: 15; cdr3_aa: CASSPRGQANEKLFF
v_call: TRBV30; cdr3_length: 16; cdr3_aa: CAWSVMSRWTASEQYF
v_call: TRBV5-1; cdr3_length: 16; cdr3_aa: CASSFTSGNQPDTQYF
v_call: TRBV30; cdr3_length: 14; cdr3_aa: CAWSKRGGNTEAFF
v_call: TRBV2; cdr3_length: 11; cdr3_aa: CASSRGNTIYF
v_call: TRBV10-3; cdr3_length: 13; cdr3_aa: CAIRREGIYEQYF
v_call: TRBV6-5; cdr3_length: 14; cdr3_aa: CASTSTGANTEAFF
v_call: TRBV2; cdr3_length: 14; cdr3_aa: CASKWRVNTGELFF
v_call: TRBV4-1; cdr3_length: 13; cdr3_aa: CASKAGGKETQYF
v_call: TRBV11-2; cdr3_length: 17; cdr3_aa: CASSWAGQGSTDTEAFF
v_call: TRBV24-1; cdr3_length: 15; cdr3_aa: CATSVTSGGTDTQYF
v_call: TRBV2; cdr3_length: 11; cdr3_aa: CASMAGATQYF
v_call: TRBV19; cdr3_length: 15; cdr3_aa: CASSNTGFSNQPQHF
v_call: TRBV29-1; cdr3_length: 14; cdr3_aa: CSVEGRGHTGELFF
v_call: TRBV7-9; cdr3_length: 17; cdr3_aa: CASSPRKAQTTNEKLFF
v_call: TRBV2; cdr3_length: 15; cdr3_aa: CASSFLAPRRDEQFF
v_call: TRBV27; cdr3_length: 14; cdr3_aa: CASSFGGLSYEQYF
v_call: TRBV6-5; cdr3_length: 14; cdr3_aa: CASSSGGSGNTIYF
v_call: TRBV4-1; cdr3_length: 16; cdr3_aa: CASSLSGTYSTDTQYF
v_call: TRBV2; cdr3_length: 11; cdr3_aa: CASSEYETQYF
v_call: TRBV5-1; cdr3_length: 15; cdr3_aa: CASSALQGARAEAFF
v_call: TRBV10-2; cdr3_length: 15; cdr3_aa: CASSEPLTGSRPQHF
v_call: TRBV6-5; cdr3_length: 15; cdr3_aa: CASRQLAGGLNEQFF
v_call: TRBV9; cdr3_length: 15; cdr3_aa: CASSARTGGGTEAFF
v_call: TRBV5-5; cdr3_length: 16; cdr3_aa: CASSSGPGGPSVEAFF
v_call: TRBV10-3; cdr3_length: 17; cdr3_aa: CAISELSGSQVSDEQFF
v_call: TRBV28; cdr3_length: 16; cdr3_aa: CASSSPQGSGANVLTF